These 26 T cell receptor beta chains came from one sample sequenced in a study of cytomegalovirus exposure and HLA in healthy donors. A multiplex PCR was run with 60 Vbeta primers and 13 Jbeta primers. Measured with immunoSEQ multiplex PCR; TCRdb has only the in-frame clones, and not every one. Its table lists 55,000 to 70,000 clones. Sequenced input: PBMCs. The origin of the receptors is a female donor in good health and CMV-seropositive.

Worth noting for this clone: The junction differs from germline at one of its ends, possibly a read error. The V and J genes are TRBV7-7 and TRBJ2-1; the match to TRBD2 covers 9 bases. CDR1 is SSHAT, CDR2 FNYEAQ, per germline (reference sequence). CDR3 length equals 15 residues. Here the CDR3 DNA reads TGTGCTAGCAGCCCGACTAGCGGCTCCTACAATGAGCAGTTCTTC. It translates to CASSPTSGSYNEQFF.

The genes are TRBV7-2 and TRBJ2-7, with TRBD2 identical over 12 bases. V was pared by 5 bases and J by 4 bases, with 18 bases of the junction left unmatched. This CDR3 has 19 residues. The germline V gene encodes CDR1 SGHTA and CDR2 FQGNSA. In DNA form, the CDR3 reads TGTGCCAGCAGCACTCACTCTCCGGGACTAGCGGGCGTTTATTACGAGCAGTACTTC. Protein: CASSTHSPGLAGVYYEQYF.

The chain combines TRBV4-1 with TRBJ2-3, with D possibly matching TRBD2 (6 bases). V was trimmed by 4 bases and J by 3 bases, leaving 17 bases between them. CDR1 MGHRA and CDR2 YSYEKL come from the germline V gene. The CDR3 totals 16 residues. The CDR3 region has the DNA TGCGCCAGCAGCCTTCCTTGGGCACGGGGGACAGATACGCAGTATTTT. Encoded protein: CASSLPWARGTDTQYF.

The chain has TRBV19 and TRBJ2-3; 9 bases fit TRBD2. This CDR3 has 16 residues. Germline trimming cut 3 bases from V and 3 bases from J; bases unmatched to any gene: 7. Germline V CDR1 and CDR2: LNHDA, SQIVND (reference sequence). The CDR3 here is CASSMRREGTTDTQYF. The CDR3 bases are TGTGCCAGTAGTATGAGGCGGGAGGGTACAACAGATACGCAGTATTTT. Full variable domain (missing parts from reference TRBV19 and TRBJ2-3): DGGITQSPKYLFRKEGQNVTLSCEQNLNHDAMYWYRQDPGQGLRLIYYSQIVNDFQKGDIAEGYSVSREKKESFPLTVTSAQKNPTAFYLCASSMRREGTTDTQYFGPGTRLTVL.

The J gene is TRBJ1-4, the V gene TRBV19, with TRBD1 matching over 10 bases. The CDR3 extends over 15 amino acids. Trimming removed 3 bases from V and 4 bases from J; junction bases left unmatched: 2. Germline loops: CDR1 LNHDA, CDR2 SQIVND (reference sequence). The CDR3 region is CASSIGTGDNEKLFF. CDR3 DNA: TGTGCCAGTAGTATCGGGACAGGGGATAATGAAAAACTGTTTTTT.

The CDR3 loop reads CASSLGTTGGWQETQYF. CDR3 nucleotides: TGTGCCAGCAGCTTAGGAACGACAGGGGGCTGGCAAGAGACCCAGTACTTC. This chain joins TRBV7-8 and TRBJ2-5; 10 bases map to TRBD1. Trimming removed 1 base from V and 2 bases from J; junction bases left unmatched: 7. The CDR3 has 17 residues. Germline V gives CDR1 SGHVS, CDR2 FQNEAQ.

The chain joins TRBV6-5 to TRBJ2-1; D is ambiguous. The germline V gene encodes CDR1 MNHEY and CDR2 SVGAGI. This CDR3 has 14 amino acids. V lost 2 bases, J lost 5 bases, and 10 bases lay in between. CDR3 amino acids: CASSYDDSHNEQFF. The CDR3 DNA follows: TGTGCCAGCAGTTACGATGACTCACACAATGAGCAGTTCTTC.

This chain joins TRBV7-9 and TRBJ2-2, with a possible D match to TRBD1 (5 bases). Germline V CDR1 and CDR2: SEHNR, FQNEAQ (reference sequence). V gave up 3 bases and J gave up 0 bases, with 11 bases separating them. The CDR3 has 16 residues. Written as DNA, the CDR3 is TGTGCCAGCAGCTTCCATGGGGCAGCGAACACCGGGGAGCTGTTTTTT. Its translation: CASSFHGAANTGELFF.

J is TRBJ1-6 and V is TRBV5-4; D gene uncertain. CDR3 length equals 17 residues. CDR1 SGHNT and CDR2 YYREEE come from the germline V gene (reference sequence). V dropped 1 base and J dropped 3 bases, with 14 bases sitting between them. The CDR3 DNA sequence: TGTGCCAGCAGCTTGAGACAAGCCGGGATCTATAATTCACCCCTCCACTTT. Protein sequence: CASSLRQAGIYNSPLHF.

Written as DNA, the CDR3 is TGTGCCAGCAGTTTAAGGACAGGGGGCCTCTCTGGAAACACCATATATTTT. This sequence encodes CASSLRTGGLSGNTIYF. The V gene is TRBV28, the J gene TRBJ1-3; TRBD1 matches 11 bases. Looked up from germline, CDR1 is MDHEN and CDR2 is SYDVKM. V shed 2 bases, J shed 0 bases, and the junction held 3 bases outside the gene matches. This CDR3 has 17 residues.

The chain employs TRBV19 and TRBJ2-3; 9 nucleotides match TRBD1. The V segment lost 3 bases and the J segment 2 bases; nucleotides outside the gene matches: 9. The CDR3 is 17 amino acids. Germline CDR1 reads LNHDA; CDR2 reads SQIVND (reference sequence). In DNA, the CDR3 is TGTGCCAGTAGTATTGGGACAGGGACGATTAACACAGATACGCAGTATTTT. It translates to CASSIGTGTINTDTQYF.

The CDR3: CASTLSGNSNQPQHF. In nucleotides, the CDR3 is TGTGCCAGCACCCTTTCGGGGAATAGCAATCAGCCCCAGCATTTT. The rearrangement uses TRBV27 and TRBJ1-5; D is unresolved. CDR1 and CDR2 (germline): MNHEY, SMNVEV (reference sequence). The CDR3 sequence is 15 residues long. Trimming cost V 7 bases and J 0 bases, with 13 bases left between them.

The CDR3 DNA follows: TGTGCCAGCAGCTTAGCCTCCCTACAGTACGAGCAGTACTTC. It is translated as CASSLASLQYEQYF. The chain combines TRBV7-8 with TRBJ2-7; D remains ambiguous. CDR3 length equals 14 residues. Looked up from germline, CDR1 is SGHVS and CDR2 is FQNEAQ. The ends were cut back, 0 bases at V and 4 bases at J, with 10 bases in the middle.

The chain recombines TRBV30 with TRBJ2-7, with D maybe TRBD1 (6 bases). In germline, CDR1 is GTSNPN, CDR2 SVGIG (reference sequence). Trimming pared 3 bases from V and 2 bases from J, leaving 8 bases between. This CDR3 is 12 amino acids long. CDR3 residues: CAWRNRAYEQYF. CDR3 sequence (DNA): TGTGCCTGGAGAAACAGGGCCTACGAGCAGTACTTC.

As DNA, the CDR3 is TGTGCCAGCAGTCAGGCGGGGGACAGGGGGCATGGCTACACCTTC. Its translation: CASSQAGDRGHGYTF. The J gene is TRBJ1-2, the V gene TRBV6-6; TRBD1 matches 12 bases. This CDR3 spans 15 amino acids. CDR1 MNHNY and CDR2 SVGAGI come from the germline V gene (reference sequence). V gave up 5 bases and J gave up 6 bases; unmatched junction bases: 7.

A note on this clone: Compared with germline, one end of the junction differs, possibly owing to a read error. Distinct nucleotide sequences in the sample also encode this CDR3. The chain employs TRBV30 and TRBJ1-6; 9 nucleotides agree with TRBD1. Germline loops: CDR1 GTSNPN, CDR2 SVGIG (reference sequence). The CDR3 is made up of 13 amino acids. This CDR3 is CAWRGQGYSPLHF. For the CDR3, the DNA is TGTGCCTGGAGGGGACAGGGTTATTCACCCCTACACTTT.

This chain links TRBV10-3 with TRBJ2-7; TRBD1 matches 11 bases. Germline loops: CDR1 ENHRY, CDR2 SYGVKD. The trim removed 0 bases at V and 6 bases at J, leaving 7 bases unmatched. This CDR3 has 16 residues. The CDR3 spells CAISESTGTGGSEQYF. CDR3 DNA: TGTGCCATCAGTGAGTCGACGGGGACAGGGGGAAGCGAGCAGTACTTC.

The rearrangement joins TRBV28 to TRBJ1-6, with 10 bases fitting TRBD1. The CDR3 loop spans 14 amino acids. CDR1 and CDR2 (germline): MDHEN, SYDVKM. The trim removed 7 bases at V and 8 bases at J, leaving 5 bases unmatched. CDR3: CASTSGQGHSPLHF. As DNA, the CDR3 is TGTGCCAGCACCTCGGGACAGGGGCATTCACCCCTCCACTTT.

The V gene is TRBV4-1, the J gene TRBJ2-7, with 8 bases identical to TRBD1. This CDR3 comprises 16 residues. Germline V CDR1 and CDR2: MGHRA, YSYEKL. Trimming cost V 1 base and J 3 bases; bases outside gene matches: 8. Here the CDR3 DNA reads TGCGCCAGCAGCCAAGCCGCGGACAGGGCGGACTACGAGCAGTACTTC. This codes for CASSQAADRADYEQYF.

V is TRBV7-8 and J is TRBJ1-4, with D possibly being TRBD1 (6 bases). The CDR3 extends over 14 amino acids. Germline CDR1 reads SGHVS; CDR2 reads FQNEAQ. Trimming shortened V by 5 bases and J by 7 bases, and 14 bases separated the two germline ends. DNA of the CDR3: TGTGCCAGCAGCATCGACAGGAGGTCTGAAAAACTGTTTTTT. As protein: CASSIDRRSEKLFF.

The chain joins TRBV10-3 to TRBJ1-5, with D hard to call. CDR1 and CDR2 from the germline V gene are ENHRY and SYGVKD. The V and J ends lost 1 base and 6 bases respectively, with 7 bases between them. The CDR3 covers 13 residues. The CDR3: CAISEYESQPQHF. CDR3 nucleotides: TGTGCCATCAGTGAGTATGAGAGTCAGCCCCAGCATTTT.

This chain connects TRBV29-1 to TRBJ1-1; D is unclear. The CDR3 sequence is 14 residues long. Germline loops: CDR1 SQVTM, CDR2 ANQGSEA. V gave up 5 bases and J gave up 1 base, with 14 bases separating them. CDR3 sequence (DNA): TGCAGCGTTATCAATCGGGTCGGGAACACTGAAGCTTTCTTT. As protein: CSVINRVGNTEAFF.

The gene calls are TRBV28 and TRBJ2-2; no definite D call. The germline V and J ends were trimmed by 4 bases and 0 bases, with 9 bases remaining between them. The CDR3 sequence is 15 residues long. Germline assignment: CDR1 MDHEN and CDR2 SYDVKM. Here the CDR3 DNA reads TGTGCCAGCAGTTCGGATCTAGCGAACACCGGGGAGCTGTTTTTT. It translates to CASSSDLANTGELFF.

The V gene is TRBV5-1, the J gene TRBJ2-1, with D possibly matching TRBD2 (5 bases). The CDR3 consists of 14 residues. V was clipped by 6 bases and J by 0 bases, with 10 bases between them. Germline V gene data show CDR1 as SGHRS and CDR2 as YFSETQ. The CDR3 reads CASMRGSSYNEQFF. As DNA, the CDR3 is TGCGCCAGCATGAGAGGGAGCTCCTACAATGAGCAGTTCTTC.

J is TRBJ1-1 and V is TRBV29-1; D gene ambiguous. V dropped 6 bases and J dropped 13 bases, with 18 bases sitting between them. Per germline, CDR1 SQVTM and CDR2 ANQGSEA. The CDR3 sequence is 11 residues long. The CDR3 here is CSVPVRGGDFF. CDR3 sequence (DNA): TGCAGCGTGCCTGTTCGGGGAGGAGATTTCTTT.

This chain uses TRBV4-3 with TRBJ1-4, with D tentatively TRBD1 (5 bases). The CDR3 totals 15 residues. The germline V gene has CDR1 LGHNA and CDR2 YSLEER. Trimming cost V 0 bases and J 8 bases, with 13 bases left between them. The DNA for the CDR3 is TGCGCCAGCAGCCAAGATCATAGGGGTGGCGAAAAACTGTTTTTT. This sequence encodes CASSQDHRGGEKLFF.